The text below deals with one T cell receptor beta chain. This record comes from a study of blood T cell repertoires in COVID-19. In the study overall: Sources were T cells, B-cell-depleted T cells, or PBMCs; the material itself was cDNA or gDNA.

Sequencing was performed with immunoSEQ multiplex PCR; in TCRdb, only in-frame clones are kept and a portion is missing. There are 380,000 or so clones in the sample; 88% occur only once, and around 2.1% lies in the top ten. CDR3 size: 14 residues. V gave up 4 bases and J gave up 6 bases, with 16 bases separating them. Germline CDR1 SGHNT, CDR2 YYREEE (reference sequence). Allocation to cohorts depended on clinical history reported by the participants. This TCR was recovered from a woman aged 35 to 49 with acute COVID-19. What was sequenced was PBMCs or T cells enriched from blood (not recorded which). The chain has TRBV5-4 and TRBJ1-2; D might be TRBD1 (5 bases). In DNA, the CDR3 is TGTGCCAGCAGCATTCGGGCCTCAGGGCATGGCTACACCTTC. This translates into CASSIRASGHGYTF.